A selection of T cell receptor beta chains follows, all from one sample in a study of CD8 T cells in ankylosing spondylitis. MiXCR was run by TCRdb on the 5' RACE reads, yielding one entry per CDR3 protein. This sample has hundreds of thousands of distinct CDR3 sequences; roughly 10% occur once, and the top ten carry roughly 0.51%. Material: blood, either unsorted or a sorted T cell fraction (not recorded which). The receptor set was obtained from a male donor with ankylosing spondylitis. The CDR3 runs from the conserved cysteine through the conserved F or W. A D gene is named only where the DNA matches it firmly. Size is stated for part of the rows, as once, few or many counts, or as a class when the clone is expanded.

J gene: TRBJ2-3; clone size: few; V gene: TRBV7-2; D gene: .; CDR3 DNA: TGTGCCAGCAGGTCCACTAGGGGAGGTACGCAGTATTTT; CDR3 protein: CASRSTRGGTQYF
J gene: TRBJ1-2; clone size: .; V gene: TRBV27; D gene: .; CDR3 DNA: TGTGCCAGCAGTTTACCCGGGGGCGGTGGCTACACCTTC; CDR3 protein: CASSLPGGGGYTF
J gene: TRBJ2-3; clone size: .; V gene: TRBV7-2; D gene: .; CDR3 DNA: TGTGCCAGCAGCTTACGGCCACACACAGATACGCAGTATTTT; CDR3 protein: CASSLRPHTDTQYF
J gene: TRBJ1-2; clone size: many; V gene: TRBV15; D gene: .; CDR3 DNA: TGTGCCACCAGCGGTACCAGGTACGCCTATGGCTACACCTTC; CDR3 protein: CATSGTRYAYGYTF
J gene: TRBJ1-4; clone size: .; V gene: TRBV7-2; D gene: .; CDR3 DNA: TGTGCCAGCAGCTTAGATGGCAGGGGCAGTGAAAAACTGTTTTTT; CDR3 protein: CASSLDGRGSEKLFF
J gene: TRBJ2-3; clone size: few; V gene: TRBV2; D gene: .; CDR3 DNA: TGTGCCAGCAGTGAAGAACCAGATACGCAGTATTTT; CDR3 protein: CASSEEPDTQYF
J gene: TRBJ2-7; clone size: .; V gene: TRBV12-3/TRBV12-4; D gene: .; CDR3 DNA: TGTGCCAGCAGTCCCAATGCGGGGGCCTACACCTACGAGCAGTACTTC; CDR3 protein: CASSPNAGAYTYEQYF
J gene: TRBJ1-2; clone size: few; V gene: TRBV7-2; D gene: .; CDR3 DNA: TGTGCCAGCAGCTTAGGGTACGACCCTGGCTACACCTTC; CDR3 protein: CASSLGYDPGYTF
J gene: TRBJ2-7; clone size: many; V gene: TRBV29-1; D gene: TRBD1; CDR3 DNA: TGCAGCGTGTCGGGACAGGCCTACGAGCAGTACTTC; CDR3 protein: CSVSGQAYEQYF
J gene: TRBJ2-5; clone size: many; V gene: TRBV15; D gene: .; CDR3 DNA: TGTGCCACCAGCAGAGATGCAGGGGTTGAGACCCAGTACTTC; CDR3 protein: CATSRDAGVETQYF
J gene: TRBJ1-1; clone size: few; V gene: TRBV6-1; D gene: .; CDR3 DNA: TGTGCCAGCAGTGAAACCAGGGACACTGAAGCTTTCTTT; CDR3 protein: CASSETRDTEAFF
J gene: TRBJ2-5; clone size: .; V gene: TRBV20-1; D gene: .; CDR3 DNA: TGCAGTGCTAGATGGGTGACGGGAGTAGAGACCCAGTACTTC; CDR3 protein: CSARWVTGVETQYF
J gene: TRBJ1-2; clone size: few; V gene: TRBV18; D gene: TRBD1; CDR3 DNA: TGTGCCAGCTCACCACCGGTGGACAGGGGCGGCTATGGCTACACCTTC; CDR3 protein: CASSPPVDRGGYGYTF
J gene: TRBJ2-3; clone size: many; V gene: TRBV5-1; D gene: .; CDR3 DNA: TGCGCCAGCAGCTTGGACGCGGGATCGGCAGATACGCAGTATTTT; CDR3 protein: CASSLDAGSADTQYF
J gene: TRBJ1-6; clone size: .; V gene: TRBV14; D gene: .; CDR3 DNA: TGTGCCAGCAGTGGTACCTCGACCGCCCCCCACTTT; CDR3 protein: CASSGTSTAPHF
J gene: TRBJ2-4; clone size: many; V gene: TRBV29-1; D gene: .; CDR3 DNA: TGCAGCGTTCCGGGACCCCTACCCAACATTCAGTACTTC; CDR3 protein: CSVPGPLPNIQYF
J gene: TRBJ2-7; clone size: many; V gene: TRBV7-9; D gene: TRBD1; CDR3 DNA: TGTGCCAGCAGCCTGCCCCTGGGACAGTCCGACGAGCAGTACTTC; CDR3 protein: CASSLPLGQSDEQYF
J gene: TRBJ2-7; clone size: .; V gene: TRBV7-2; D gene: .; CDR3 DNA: TGTGCCAGCAGCTGGGGGGGCCAACGTATGGTGCAGTACTTC; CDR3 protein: CASSWGGQRMVQYF
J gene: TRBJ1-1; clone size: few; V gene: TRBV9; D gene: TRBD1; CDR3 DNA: TGTGCCAGCAGCGTAGAGGGGACAGGGGGGACTGAAGCTTTCTTT; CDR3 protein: CASSVEGTGGTEAFF
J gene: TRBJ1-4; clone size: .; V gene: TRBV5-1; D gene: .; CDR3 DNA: TGCGCCAGCAGCTATGGGACCCCTAATGAAAAACTGTTTTTT; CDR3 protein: CASSYGTPNEKLFF
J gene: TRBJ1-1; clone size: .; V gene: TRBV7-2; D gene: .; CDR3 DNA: TGTGCCAGCAGCTTCACAGGGAGGCAGAACACTGAAGCTTTCTTT; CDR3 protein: CASSFTGRQNTEAFF